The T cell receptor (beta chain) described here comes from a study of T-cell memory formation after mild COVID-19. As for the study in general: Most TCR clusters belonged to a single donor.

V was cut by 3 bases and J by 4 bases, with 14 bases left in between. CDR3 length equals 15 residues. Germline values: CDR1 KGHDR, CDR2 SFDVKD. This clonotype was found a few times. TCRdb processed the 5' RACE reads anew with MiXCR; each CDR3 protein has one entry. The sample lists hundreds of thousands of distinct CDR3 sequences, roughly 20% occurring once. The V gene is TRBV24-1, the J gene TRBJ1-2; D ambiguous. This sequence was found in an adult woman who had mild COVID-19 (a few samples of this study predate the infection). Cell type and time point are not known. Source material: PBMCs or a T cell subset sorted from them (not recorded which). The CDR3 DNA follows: TGTGCCACCAGTGATAGTCTCGGGATTTCCTATGGCTACACCTTC. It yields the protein CATSDSLGISYGYTF.